This record concerns one T cell receptor (beta chain) sequence. Its target is not known. This sample was taken from a study of blood T cells in healthy people across ages. Study at large: About one barcoded beta molecule per two T cells came from capture by template switching.

Findings of the study overall: Versus aged donors, long-lived donors had higher diversity and more naive CD4+ cells. Naive T cell percentage by flow cytometry tracked strongly with beta diversity.

It was with a sample-barcoded 5' primer and a J-beta primer mix that a second PCR of roughly 7 to 12 cycles was run. One entry per CDR3 protein, called by TCRdb with MiXCR from the 5' RACE reads. The sample gives around 1,500,000 distinct CDR3 sequences, roughly 45% of which show up once; 7.9% is in the top ten. No fewer than 5.5 micrograms of total RNA were isolated from every sample. The sample comprised blood. This TCR came from a young woman in good health.

The CDR3 DNA sequence: TGTGCCAGCAGTCAATCCTCGGGGCGAACCAATGAGCAGTTCTTC. It yields the protein CASSQSSGRTNEQFF. The chain recombines TRBV3-1 with TRBJ2-1; either TRBD1 or TRBD2 may fit D (5 bases each). CDR1 and CDR2 from the germline V gene are LGHDT and YNNKEL (reference sequence). Trimming took 6 bases from V and 6 from J, leaving 18 bases between them. The CDR3 length is 15 residues.